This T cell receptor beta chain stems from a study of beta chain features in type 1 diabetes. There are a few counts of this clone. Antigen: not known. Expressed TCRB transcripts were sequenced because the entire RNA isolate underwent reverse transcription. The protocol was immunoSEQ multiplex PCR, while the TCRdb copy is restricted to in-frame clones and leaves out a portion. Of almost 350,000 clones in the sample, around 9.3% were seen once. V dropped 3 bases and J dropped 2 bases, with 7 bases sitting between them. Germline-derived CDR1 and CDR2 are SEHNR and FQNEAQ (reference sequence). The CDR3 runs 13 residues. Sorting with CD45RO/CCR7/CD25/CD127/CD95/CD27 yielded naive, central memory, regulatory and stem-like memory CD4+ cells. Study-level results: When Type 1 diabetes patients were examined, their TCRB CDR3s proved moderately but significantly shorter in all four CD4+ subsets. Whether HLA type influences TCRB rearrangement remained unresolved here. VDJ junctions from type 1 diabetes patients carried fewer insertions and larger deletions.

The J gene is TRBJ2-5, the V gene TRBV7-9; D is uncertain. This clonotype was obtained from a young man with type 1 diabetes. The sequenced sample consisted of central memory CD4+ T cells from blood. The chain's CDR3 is CASSFTRQETQYF. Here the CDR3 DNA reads TGTGCCAGCAGCTTTACTCGTCAAGAGACCCAGTACTTC.